This T cell receptor beta chain stems from a study of spatial heterogeneity in lung cancer. The study's findings and limits: Ubiquitous expanded TCR counts tracked ubiquitous nonsynonymous mutations; regional expanded TCR counts tracked regional nonsynonymous mutations. Intratumoral expanded alpha and beta TCR counts were found to track tumor mutation counts.

Described time point: sample taken at primary tumor resection. Sequencing of whole RNA from tumor, nontumor lung or frozen PBMC involved no sorting. TCRdb used MiXCR to reprocess the 5' RACE reads, holding one entry per CDR3 protein. The sample holds around 12,000 distinct CDR3 sequences, about 5% seen once. CDR3 length: 15 amino acids. V was cut by 3 bases and J by 0 bases, with 12 bases left in between. Germline V gene data show CDR1 as SGDLS and CDR2 as YYNGEE. This clonotype was detected many times. Its antigen remains unidentified. Sequencing was performed on lung tumor tissue, taken at surgery. This receptor was obtained from a male donor with early-stage non-small cell lung cancer. The chain has TRBV9 and TRBJ1-1; perhaps TRBD1 as D (5 bases). This CDR3 reads CASSAGGDLNTEAFF. CDR3 sequence (DNA): TGTGCCAGCAGCGCCGGAGGGGACTTGAACACTGAAGCTTTCTTT.